This record concerns one T cell receptor (beta chain) sequence. The CDR3 totals 15 residues. V lost 4 bases, J lost 4 bases, and 8 bases stayed unmatched. Germline V lookup: CDR1 SGHDT, CDR2 YYEEEE. As originally analysed: Amplification of reference gene primers was used by the study to estimate nucleated cell counts. Data came from immunoSEQ multiplex PCR; TCRdb stores just in-frame clones and leaves some out. V, J and clone size reflect that table, while D and trimming were determined from the DNA. Of 500,000 or so clones in the sample, around 90% were seen once. This sample stems from a study of blood T cell repertoires in COVID-19. Background on the study: From T cells, B-cell-depleted T cells, or PBMCs came the material, which was cDNA or gDNA.

This sequence originates from a woman aged 18 to 35 who had recovered from COVID-19. The gene calls are TRBV5-6 and TRBJ2-5, with 9 bases matching TRBD1. The material sequenced was PBMCs or T cells enriched from blood (not recorded which). CDR3 coding DNA: TGTGCCAGCAGCAACCGGGACAGGGCCGTAGAGACCCAGTACTTC. Protein: CASSNRDRAVETQYF.